This TCR beta chain was recorded in a study of CD8+ T cells in alopecia areata. Overall study findings and caveats: Shared TCR sequences were less clear between patients than in mice, possibly partly from HLA diversity.

Cells that came from pooled cutaneous lymph nodes were sorted using CD4, CD8alpha, NKG2D, NKG2ACE and other markers. Germline CDR1 is NNHNN and CDR2 is SYGAGS (reference sequence). This CDR3 is 14 amino acids long. V shed 3 bases and J 3 bases; nucleotides not matched to a gene: 4. This clone was recorded a few times. Its antigen remains unidentified. Mouse germline and gene names are used. The DNA ends 4 residues before the CDR3 does, and the rest of the CDR3 is filled in from the germline J gene. Other DNA sequences in this sample translate to the same CDR3. Sequencing relied on a cDNA template that was reverse transcribed from extracted RNA. Assay used: immunoSEQ multiplex PCR; TCRdb lists only in-frame clones, some missing. The sample contains 200,000 to 300,000 clones, none occurring once; 0.9% to 1.5% lies in the top ten.

The sequence came from a C3H/HeJ mouse with alopecia areata. The MHC haplotype of the strain is H2-k. The sequencing input was CD4+ T cells sorted from a lymph node. The chain combines TRBV13-2 with TRBJ2-5, with 7 bases lining up with TRBD1. The sequenced part of the CDR3 DNA is TGTGCCAGCGGTGGACCGGGACAGCAAGAC. Residues: CASGGPGQQD. The full-length CDR3 reads as CASGGPGQQDTQYF.